The rows below give T cell receptor beta chains drawn from one sample of a study of blood T cell repertoires in COVID-19. The method was immunoSEQ multiplex PCR; TCRdb's version includes in-frame clones alone and lacks a portion of them. The sample yields 190,000 or so clones, roughly 90% seen once. The sequencing input was PBMCs or T cells enriched from blood (not recorded which). Receptors originate from a woman aged 18-30 years who had recovered from COVID-19. The CDR3 runs from the conserved cysteine through the conserved F or W. The D gene is left open where the match is weak. Clone size is not always given. Where it is, it says once, few, many or a class for expanded clones.

TRBD2	TRBV5-4	.	14	TRBJ2-7	TGTGCCAGCAGCGTTACTAGCGGGGGGAACGAGCAGTACTTC	CASSVTSGGNEQYF
TRBD2	TRBV28	.	17	TRBJ2-5	TGTGCCAGCAGTTTAGCGACTAGCGGGGGGGACCAAGAGACCCAGTACTTC	CASSLATSGGDQETQYF
.	TRBV19	.	13	TRBJ1-1	TGTGCCAGCGTCAGGGGCCCACGCACTGAAGCTTTCTTT	CASVRGPRTEAFF
.	TRBV6-1	.	12	TRBJ2-7	TGTGCCAGCAGTGAAGGGGCCGGCGAGCAGTACTTC	CASSEGAGEQYF
.	TRBV27	.	13	TRBJ1-2	TGTGCCAGCAGTTTAGAGGGACGGGGGGGTTATACCTTC	CASSLEGRGGYTF
TRBD1	TRBV30	.	12	TRBJ2-7	TGTGCCTGGAGTCGTACAGGGGACGAGCAGTACTTC	CAWSRTGDEQYF
.	TRBV15	.	14	TRBJ2-7	TGTGCCACCACCCCGCGGGACGGTTCCTACGAGCAGTACTTC	CATTPRDGSYEQYF
.	TRBV2	.	15	TRBJ1-4	TGTGCCAGCAGTGATCCCGCAGGGGCGGGTGAAAAACTGTTTTTT	CASSDPAGAGEKLFF
TRBD2	TRBV9	.	16	TRBJ2-3	TGTGCCAGCAGCGTAGAACTAGCGGGAAACACAGATACGCAGTATTTT	CASSVELAGNTDTQYF
TRBD1	TRBV5-6	once	14	TRBJ1-5	TGTGCCAGCAGCCCGGGACAGGGGAATCAGCCCCAGCATTTT	CASSPGQGNQPQHF
TRBD2	TRBV30	.	16	TRBJ2-3	TGTGCCTGGAGTCTAGCGGGGGCCTCTAGCACAGATACGCAGTATTTT	CAWSLAGASSTDTQYF
TRBD1	TRBV7-9	.	15	TRBJ1-3	TGTGCCAGCAGTTCGAGACAGGGATCGAGAAACACCATATATTTT	CASSSRQGSRNTIYF
TRBD1	TRBV6-5	.	15	TRBJ2-1	TGTGCCAGCAGTTACGGGACAGGGGCCTACAATGAGCAGTTCTTC	CASSYGTGAYNEQFF
.	TRBV7-8	.	16	TRBJ1-3	TGTGCCAGCAGCTCCCGGGACACCCCAAGGGGGAACACCATATATTTT	CASSSRDTPRGNTIYF
TRBD1	TRBV28	.	13	TRBJ1-2	TGTGCCAGCAGTCCAGGACAGGTGGGGGGCTACACCTTC	CASSPGQVGGYTF
TRBD1	TRBV27	.	13	TRBJ1-6	TGTGCCAGCAGTGCGACAGGGATTTCACCCCTCCACTTT	CASSATGISPLHF
.	TRBV6-2/TRBV6-3	.	20	TRBJ2-7	TGTGCCAGCAGTTACCCGGCCGAGGGGGAGACCGTATACAACTTCTACGAGCAGTACTTC	CASSYPAEGETVYNFYEQYF
.	TRBV9	.	14	TRBJ1-2	TGTGCCAGCAGCGCCGACGGAGGTGTGGGCGGCTACACCTTC	CASSADGGVGGYTF
TRBD1	TRBV28	.	15	TRBJ1-5	TGTGCCAGCAGGACAGGGACAATTAGCAATCAGCCCCAGCATTTT	CASRTGTISNQPQHF
.	TRBV7-8	.	14	TRBJ2-7	TGTGCCAGCAGCTTAGGGACTACCCCTAGCGAGCAGTACTTC	CASSLGTTPSEQYF
TRBD1	TRBV3-1/TRBV3-2	few	16	TRBJ1-6	TGTGCCAGCAGCCAAGATTCGTACAGGGGCTATTCACCCCTCCACTTT	CASSQDSYRGYSPLHF
.	TRBV4-1	.	18	TRBJ1-3	TGCGCCAGCAGCCAAGAAGAAGAGGAGATCCTGTTTGGAAACACCATATATTTT	CASSQEEEEILFGNTIYF
TRBD2	TRBV25-1	.	14	TRBJ2-5	TGTGCCAGCAGTGAATCGGCGGGAGGGGAGACCCAGTACTTC	CASSESAGGETQYF
TRBD1	TRBV20-1	.	11	TRBJ1-2	TGCAGTTCGACAGGGGGCAATGGCTACACCTTC	CSSTGGNGYTF
.	TRBV2	.	14	TRBJ2-4	TGTGCCAGCAGGCCGGGACTAGCCAAAAACATTCAGTACTTC	CASRPGLAKNIQYF
.	TRBV18	once	19	TRBJ1-2	TGTGCCAGCTCACCACCGTCGATCCGTGTTAGTGGCGGAGGCTATGGCTACACCTTC	CASSPPSIRVSGGGYGYTF
.	TRBV7-9	.	16	TRBJ1-6	TGTGCCAGCAGCTCCGCCCGGAGCTCCTATAATTCACCCCTCCACTTT	CASSSARSSYNSPLHF
TRBD1	TRBV10-1	.	13	TRBJ2-1	TGCGCCAGCAGTGCTGTACAGGGGAGTGAGCAGTTCTTC	CASSAVQGSEQFF
.	TRBV7-9	.	14	TRBJ2-2	TGTGCCAGCACCGAGGACAGGAACACCGGGGAGCTGTTTTTT	CASTEDRNTGELFF
TRBD2	TRBV4-1	.	16	TRBJ2-5	TGCGCCAGCAGCCAAGGGACTAGCGGTGTGCATGGGACCCAGTACTTC	CASSQGTSGVHGTQYF
TRBD2	TRBV5-8	.	16	TRBJ2-1	TGTGCCAGCAGCTTGGCGGGGGGGCGGGGCTACAATGAGCAGTTCTTC	CASSLAGGRGYNEQFF
.	TRBV19	.	14	TRBJ1-4	TGTGCCAGTAGTATCGAGGGAACAAGGGAAAAACTGTTTTTT	CASSIEGTREKLFF
TRBD1	TRBV19	.	14	TRBJ2-7	TGTGCCAGTAGTAAGACACAGGGGGTCTACGAGCAGTACTTC	CASSKTQGVYEQYF
TRBD1	TRBV6-1	.	16	TRBJ1-5	TGTGCCAGCAGTGAATTTACAGGGGGAAGCAATCAGCCCCAGCATTTT	CASSEFTGGSNQPQHF
TRBD2	TRBV19	.	14	TRBJ2-3	TGTGCCAGTAAGACTAGCGGGGGGGCAGATACGCAGTATTTT	CASKTSGGADTQYF
.	TRBV7-9	.	16	TRBJ1-5	TGTGCCAGCAGCTCATCACAGGGACGGGGCAATCAGCCCCAGCATTTT	CASSSSQGRGNQPQHF
.	TRBV9	few	16	TRBJ2-3	TGTGCCAGCAGCCCAGGAGGGACCACTAGCACAGATACGCAGTATTTT	CASSPGGTTSTDTQYF
TRBD1	TRBV30	.	13	TRBJ2-3	TGTGCCTGGAAACAGGGGATCACAGATACGCAGTATTTT	CAWKQGITDTQYF
.	TRBV7-9	once	15	TRBJ2-5	TGTGCCAGCAGCCCGGCGGGGGCAGTCCAAGAGACCCAGTACTTC	CASSPAGAVQETQYF
.	TRBV7-9	.	12	TRBJ1-2	TGTGCCAGCAGCTTGCTTGGTTCCGCTGAGGTCTTC	CASSLLGSAEVF
TRBD1	TRBV24-1	.	16	TRBJ2-2	TGTGCCACCAGCCCGGCCAGGGGGCGCCTGACCGGGGAGCTGTTTTTT	CATSPARGRLTGELFF
.	TRBV9	once	15	TRBJ2-2	TGTGCCAGCAGCGTAGAGGGGCGCGGCACCGGGGAGCTGTTTTTT	CASSVEGRGTGELFF
.	TRBV11-3	.	11	TRBJ1-6	TGTGGGGCAGCCGATAATTCACCCCTCCACTTT	CGAADNSPLHF
.	TRBV5-1	.	12	TRBJ2-7	TGCGCCAGCAGCTTGGAACCCGGGGTAGGGTACTTC	CASSLEPGVGYF
.	TRBV28	.	11	TRBJ1-4	TGTGCCAGCAGCCAAAATGAAAAACTGTTTTTT	CASSQNEKLFF
.	TRBV4-1	once	14	TRBJ1-2	TGCGCCAGCAGCCAAGACGAGGGAGTCTATGGCTACACCTTC	CASSQDEGVYGYTF
TRBD1	TRBV30	.	12	TRBJ1-2	TGTGCCTGGAGGGGGACAGGCTCTGGCTACACCTTC	CAWRGTGSGYTF
TRBD1	TRBV5-4	.	15	TRBJ1-3	TGTGCCAGCAGCTTAGGGGGCGATCCTGGAAACACCATATATTTT	CASSLGGDPGNTIYF
.	TRBV5-1	.	15	TRBJ2-3	TGCGCCAGCAGCTTGGATGGGGGGGCTAAGGATACGCAGTATTTT	CASSLDGGAKDTQYF
TRBD2	TRBV5-4	.	17	TRBJ2-1	TGTGCCAGCAGCGTGGGGGCTAGCGGGGAATCCTACAATGAGCAGTTCTTC	CASSVGASGESYNEQFF
.	TRBV21-1	few	14	TRBJ1-5	TGTGCCAGCAGCAAAGGGCATCAAAATCAGCCCCAGCATTTT	CASSKGHQNQPQHF
.	TRBV7-9	.	16	TRBJ1-2	TGTGCCAGCAGCTTAGGATCCTGGGGAGGGGGTGATGGCTACACCTTC	CASSLGSWGGGDGYTF
.	TRBV7-9	once	15	TRBJ2-1	TGTGCCAGCAGCTTAATGGACAGCCCTTACAATGAGCAGTTCTTC	CASSLMDSPYNEQFF
TRBD1	TRBV29-1	.	14	TRBJ1-2	TGCAGCGTTGGGGACAGGGGATCTAACTATGGCTACACCTTC	CSVGDRGSNYGYTF